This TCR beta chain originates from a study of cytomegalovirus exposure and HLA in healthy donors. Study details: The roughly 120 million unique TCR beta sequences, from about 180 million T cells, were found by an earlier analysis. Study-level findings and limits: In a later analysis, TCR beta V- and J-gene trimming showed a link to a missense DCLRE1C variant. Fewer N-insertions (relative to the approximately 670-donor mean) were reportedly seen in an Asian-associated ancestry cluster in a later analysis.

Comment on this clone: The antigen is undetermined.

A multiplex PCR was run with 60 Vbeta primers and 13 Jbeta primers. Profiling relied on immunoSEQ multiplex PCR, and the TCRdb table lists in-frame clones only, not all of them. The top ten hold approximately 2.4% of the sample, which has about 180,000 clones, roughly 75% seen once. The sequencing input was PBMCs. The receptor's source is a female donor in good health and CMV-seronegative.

CDR3 region: CASRDRGHQPQHF. The CDR3 region has the DNA TGTGCCAGCAGGGACAGGGGGCATCAGCCCCAGCATTTT. The rearrangement joins TRBV19 to TRBJ1-5; 12 bases match TRBD1. Germline loops: CDR1 LNHDA, CDR2 SQIVND (reference sequence). The CDR3 contains 13 residues. Trimming took 9 bases from V and 5 from J; bases not matched to a gene: 2.